Listed here are 32 T cell receptor beta chains from one sample, sequenced in a study of T cells in Graves' hyperthyroidism and ophthalmopathy. Amplified TCR beta CDR3 regions derived from RNA transcripts. Carried out on the TCR CDR3, a first-round RT-PCR used the HTBI primer set. From the multiplex PCR reads, TCRdb called clonotypes with MiXCR, one entry per CDR3 protein. The sample shows around 450,000 distinct CDR3 sequences, about 15% of them seen only once. Sequenced input: blood. These receptors were taken from a woman under 30 with Graves' hyperthyroidism.

This clonotype came up many times. V and J are TRBV12-3 or TRBV12-4 and TRBJ1-5, with a possible D match to TRBD1 (5 bases). V was clipped by 2 bases and J by 1 base, with 6 bases between them. The CDR3 covers 14 residues. This CDR3 is CASSLRGSNQPQHF. In DNA, the CDR3 is TGTGCCAGCAGTTTACGGGGGAGCAATCAGCCCCAGCATTTT.

The rearrangement uses TRBV9 and TRBJ2-1, with 13 bases that match TRBD2. This CDR3 has 13 residues. Germline V gene sequence: CDR1 SGDLS, CDR2 YYNGEE. The V gene end was trimmed by 7 bases and the J gene end by 5 bases; junction bases not matched to a gene: 0. CDR3 DNA: TGTGCCAGCGGACTAGCGGGAGACAATGAGCAGTTCTTC. Translation gives CASGLAGDNEQFF.

Ten or more counts support this clonotype. The gene calls are TRBV7-6 and TRBJ2-1, with D unclear. The CDR3 length is 16 residues. V gave up 0 bases and J gave up 7 bases, with 16 bases separating them. Germline CDR1 and CDR2: SGHVS and FNYEAQ. CDR3 in amino acids: CASSLADPFWLNEQFF. CDR3 coding DNA: TGTGCCAGCAGCTTAGCGGACCCTTTTTGGTTGAATGAGCAGTTCTTC.

This clonotype was seen at least ten times. The chain recombines TRBV9 with TRBJ2-5; 8 nucleotides align to TRBD1. Germline CDR1 SGDLS, CDR2 YYNGEE. The CDR3 has 15 residues. V shed 0 bases and J 5 bases; nucleotides not matched to a gene: 6. CDR3 DNA sequence: TGTGCCAGCAGCGTAGGGCAGGGGGCCGGGGAGACCCAGTACTTC. As protein: CASSVGQGAGETQYF.

In this sample, this clonotype turned up many times. The chain couples TRBV28 to TRBJ2-1; D not certain. Trimming left V 7 bases short and J 8 bases short, with 12 bases between. Per the germline V gene, CDR1 is MDHEN and CDR2 is SYDVKM. This CDR3 is 12 amino acids long. This CDR3 is CASNKGIDEQFF. CDR3 nucleotide sequence: TGTGCCAGCAATAAGGGTATCGATGAGCAGTTCTTC.

This clonotype has ten or more counts. This chain links TRBV6-1 with TRBJ1-6, with 8 positions matching TRBD1. With 7 bases clipped from V and 7 bases from J, the junction kept 9 bases outside the gene matches. The length of the CDR3 is 15 residues. Germline values: CDR1 MNHNS, CDR2 SASEGT. The CDR3 reads CASNSDRAWNSPLHF. CDR3 coding DNA: TGTGCCAGCAACTCGGACAGGGCTTGGAATTCACCCCTCCACTTT.

This clonotype was counted at least ten times. The J gene is TRBJ2-7, the V gene TRBV19; a weak D match, TRBD2 (6 bases). CDR1 and CDR2 (germline): LNHDA, SQIVND (reference sequence). The CDR3 totals 15 residues. V was clipped by 10 bases and J by 0 bases, with 19 bases between them. The CDR3 DNA sequence: TGTGCCACCAAGCAGTTTGGCGGGGCCTCCTACGAGCAGTACTTC. It encodes CATKQFGGASYEQYF.

At least ten counts were recorded for this clonotype. The chain couples TRBV15 to TRBJ1-1; possible D gene TRBD1, 5 bases. The germline gives CDR1 LNHNV, CDR2 YYDKDF (reference sequence). The CDR3 is 14 residues long. Trimming shortened V by 3 bases and J by 3 bases, and 11 bases separated the two germline ends. The CDR3 here is CATSRDTVYTEAFF. DNA for the CDR3: TGTGCCACCAGCAGGGACACCGTCTACACTGAAGCTTTCTTT.

This clonotype has at least ten counts. This chain uses TRBV20-1 with TRBJ1-2, with D hard to call. This CDR3 spans 14 amino acids. Germline lookup yields CDR1 DFQATT and CDR2 SNEGSKA (reference sequence). The V and J ends lost 4 bases and 4 bases respectively, with 16 bases between them. The CDR3 DNA reads as TGCAGTGCTACCCACACCTCAACAGCCTATGGCTACACCTTC. This translates into CSATHTSTAYGYTF.

This clonotype was seen ten or more times. The V gene is TRBV24-1, the J gene TRBJ2-5; possibly TRBD1 or TRBD2 for D (5 bases each). Germline CDR1 and CDR2: KGHDR and SFDVKD. V lost 7 bases and J 4 bases, leaving 15 bases between the germline ends. The CDR3 totals 14 residues. CDR3 nucleotides: TGTGCCACCAGAAACCATGGGGACGCAGAGACCCAGTACTTC. Translating it yields CATRNHGDAETQYF.

This chain uses TRBV5-4 with TRBJ2-7, with 9 bases lining up with TRBD1. Germline assignment: CDR1 SGHNT and CDR2 YYREEE (reference sequence). The CDR3 runs to 12 residues. In nucleotides, the CDR3 is TGTGCTGGGGGGACAGGGCCCTACGAGCAGTACTTC. Translation: CAGGTGPYEQYF.

The rearrangement joins TRBV9 to TRBJ2-2; 10 bases align to TRBD2. With 2 bases clipped from V and 8 bases from J, the junction kept 9 bases outside the gene matches. This CDR3 region has 16 residues. Per the germline V gene, CDR1 is SGDLS and CDR2 is YYNGEE. CDR3 coding DNA: TGTGCCAGCAGCGTTTCAGCGGGAGGGGGGGCAGGGGAGCTGTTTTTT. This gives the protein CASSVSAGGGAGELFF.

There are many counts of this clonotype. V usage is TRBV5-1 and J usage is TRBJ2-7; 9 bases agree with TRBD1. CDR3 length: 13 residues. With V trimmed by 4 bases and J by 5 bases, 4 bases remained unmatched. The germline V gene has CDR1 SGHRS and CDR2 YFSETQ. The CDR3 loop is CASSRTGADEQYF. The CDR3 region has the DNA TGCGCCAGCAGCCGGACAGGGGCCGACGAGCAGTACTTC.

This clonotype was observed at least ten times. The chain combines TRBV7-8 with TRBJ1-5, with D maybe TRBD1 (5 bases). The V and J ends lost 6 bases and 2 bases respectively, with 11 bases between them. The CDR3 length is 14 residues. CDR1 is SGHVS, CDR2 FQNEAQ, per germline. CDR3 nucleotide sequence: TGTGCCAGCAGGAGGGGCGAGGGCAATCAGCCCCAGCATTTT. It is translated as CASRRGEGNQPQHF.

This clonotype was found many times. V and J are TRBV12-3 or TRBV12-4 and TRBJ2-1; TRBD2 agrees at 16 bases. This CDR3 is 16 amino acids long. Losses at the gene ends were 6 bases for V and 8 bases for J; bases not matched to a gene: 7. The CDR3 region has the DNA TGTGCCAGCAGCCGGGGACTAGCGGGAGGGAGGGATGAGCAGTTCTTC. Residues: CASSRGLAGGRDEQFF.

This clonotype was picked up many times. Germline and junction disagree at one end, which may indicate a read error. This chain links TRBV2 with TRBJ2-1; D possibly corresponds to TRBD1 (5 bases). CDR3 length equals 13 residues. Germline assignment: CDR1 SNHLY and CDR2 FYNNEI. CDR3 sequence reads: CASIEVGVNEQFF. As DNA, the CDR3 is TGTGCCAGCATTGAAGTAGGGGTCAATGAGCAGTTCTTC.

In this sample, this clonotype turned up many times. This chain connects TRBV9 to TRBJ2-2, with no clear D. V was pared by 0 bases and J by 5 bases, with 5 bases between. This CDR3 has 13 residues. In germline, CDR1 is SGDLS, CDR2 YYNGEE. CDR3 DNA sequence: TGTGCCAGCAGCGTAGGTGGGACCGGGGAGCTGTTTTTT. It specifies CASSVGGTGELFF.

The rearrangement joins TRBV18 to TRBJ2-1; 13 bases agree with TRBD2. Trimming removed 2 bases from V and 10 bases from J; junction bases left unmatched: 11. This CDR3 comprises 17 residues. Germline CDR1 and CDR2: KGHSH and LQKENI. CDR3: CASSPRTSGGSGVEQFF. DNA of the CDR3: TGTGCCAGCTCACCAAGGACTAGCGGGGGTTCCGGGGTGGAGCAGTTCTTC. The variable domain in full, with the rest retrieved from reference TRBV18 and TRBJ2-1, is NAGVMQNPRHLVRRRGQEARLRCSPMKGHSHVYWYRQLPEEGLKFMVYLQKENIIDESGMPKERFSAEFPKEGPSILRIQQVVRGDSAAYFCASSPRTSGGSGVEQFFGPGTRLTVL.

This clonotype was detected a few times. CDR3 amino acids: CASSLRDRQYSPLHF. The CDR3 nucleotides are TGTGCCAGCAGTTTACGGGACCGACAGTATTCACCCCTCCACTTT. The chain employs TRBV12-3 or TRBV12-4 and TRBJ1-6; maybe TRBD1 (5 bases). Deletions cut 2 bases from V and 8 bases from J, with 13 bases between. This CDR3 contains 15 residues.

About this clonotype itself: A much larger clone differs by one base, so this may be a read error. V usage is TRBV11-2 and J usage is TRBJ2-2, with no clear D. This CDR3 is built from 13 residues. Germline values: CDR1 SGHAT, CDR2 FQNNGV. The germline V and J ends were trimmed by 0 bases and 9 bases, with 8 bases remaining between them. The CDR3 DNA is TGTGCCAGCAGCTTAGACCGAGATAGGGAGCTGTTTTTT. As protein: CASSLDRDRELFF.

This clonotype has at least ten counts. The chain has TRBV4-2 and TRBJ2-1; D unresolved. Trimming pared 4 bases from V and 2 bases from J, leaving 12 bases between. The germline V gene has CDR1 LGHNA and CDR2 YNFKEQ. The length of the CDR3 is 15 residues. The CDR3 nucleotides are TGTGCCAGCAGCCCATTAACAAAGGCCTACAATGAGCAGTTCTTC. Translated: CASSPLTKAYNEQFF.

This clonotype was seen only a few times. This chain uses TRBV5-1 with TRBJ2-7, with TRBD1 as a possible D gene (6 bases). In germline, CDR1 is SGHRS, CDR2 YFSETQ. The ends were cut back, 0 bases at V and 5 bases at J, with 15 bases in the middle. This CDR3 has 15 residues. In nucleotides, the CDR3 is TGCGCCAGCAGCTTGGTGGGTTGGGGGCAGAACGAGCAGTACTTC. Protein product: CASSLVGWGQNEQYF.

This clonotype was counted ten times or more. The chain links TRBV10-3 to TRBJ2-5; tentative D call: TRBD2 (5 bases). The CDR3 runs to 16 residues. V lost 4 bases and J 4 bases, leaving 19 bases between the germline ends. Per the germline V gene, CDR1 is ENHRY and CDR2 is SYGVKD. CDR3 bases: TGTGCCATCAGTGTATCGCTAGCCCCCAATGGAGAGACCCAGTACTTC. It is translated as CAISVSLAPNGETQYF.

The J gene is TRBJ2-3, the V gene TRBV11-2; the match to TRBD2 covers 10 bases. V lost 5 bases and J lost 1; bases outside the gene matches: 3. The CDR3 sequence is 15 residues long. The germline gives CDR1 SGHAT, CDR2 FQNNGV. CDR3 in amino acids: CASSGGLAGTDTQYF. Here the CDR3 DNA reads TGTGCCAGCAGCGGCGGACTAGCGGGCACAGATACGCAGTATTTT.

This clonotype was seen repeatedly, ten times or more. The rearrangement links TRBV5-1 to TRBJ2-3; D uncertain. V dropped 0 bases and J dropped 2 bases, with 7 bases sitting between them. The CDR3 covers 14 residues. Germline loops: CDR1 SGHRS, CDR2 YFSETQ. This CDR3 is CASSLETFTDTQYF. CDR3 DNA sequence: TGCGCCAGCAGCTTGGAGACTTTCACAGATACGCAGTATTTT.

At least ten counts were recorded for this clonotype. The CDR3 sequence is CASSYNVGSSSNQPQHF. The CDR3 DNA follows: TGTGCCAGCAGTTACAACGTTGGTAGTAGCAGCAATCAGCCCCAGCATTTT. The V gene is TRBV6-2 or TRBV6-3, the J gene TRBJ1-5; no clear D. V was cut by 2 bases and J by 1 base, with 15 bases left in between. CDR3 size: 17 residues. Germline assignment: CDR1 MNHEY and CDR2 SVGEGT.

This clonotype was seen many times. The chain employs TRBV30 and TRBJ2-7; TRBD2 matches at 11 bases. V was pared by 3 bases and J by 1 base, with 5 bases of the junction left unmatched. The CDR3 spans 15 residues. Germline V lookup: CDR1 GTSNPN, CDR2 SVGIG (reference sequence). The CDR3 is CAWSPGTSGSYEQYF. The CDR3 region has the DNA TGTGCCTGGAGCCCCGGGACTAGCGGATCCTACGAGCAGTACTTC.

This clonotype was found a few times. This sequence joins TRBV9 and TRBJ1-4; maybe TRBD1 (5 bases). The CDR3 runs 15 residues. The germline CDR1 and CDR2 sequences are SGDLS and YYNGEE. Trimming shortened V by 0 bases and J by 5 bases, and 11 bases separated the two germline ends. The CDR3 protein is CASSVGGVRNEKLFF. In DNA form, the CDR3 reads TGTGCCAGCAGCGTAGGGGGGGTAAGGAATGAAAAACTGTTTTTT.

This clonotype was counted at least ten times. The chain recombines TRBV18 with TRBJ1-1, with 7 bases that match TRBD1. Germline CDR1 and CDR2: KGHSH and LQKENI. Trimming removed 8 bases from V and 7 bases from J; junction bases left unmatched: 16. The CDR3 totals 15 residues. In DNA, the CDR3 is TGTGCCAGCCAACCGGATAGGGGGCGCGGCGGTGAAGCTTTCTTT. Translation: CASQPDRGRGGEAFF.

This clonotype was detected ten times or more. The chain employs TRBV2 and TRBJ2-2; TRBD1 agrees at 12 bases. Per the germline V gene, CDR1 is SNHLY and CDR2 is FYNNEI. CDR3 length equals 16 residues. Germline trimming cut 1 base from V and 7 bases from J; bases unmatched to any gene: 4. The CDR3 loop reads CASSEEGQGAGGELFF. CDR3 DNA sequence: TGTGCCAGCAGTGAAGAGGGACAGGGGGCGGGCGGGGAGCTGTTTTTT.

The rearrangement links TRBV7-8 to TRBJ2-5; 14 bases map to TRBD2. The ends lost 2 bases at V and 5 bases at J; junction bases unmatched: 7. The CDR3 contains 17 residues. The V gene's germline CDR1 is SGHVS and CDR2 FQNEAQ. CDR3 DNA: TGTGCCAGCAGCTTAACTCCGGGACTAGCGGGGGAGGAGACCCAGTACTTC. Its protein product is CASSLTPGLAGEETQYF.

Only a few counts were recorded for this clonotype. V gene TRBV24-1 combines with J gene TRBJ2-1; possibly TRBD1 for D (5 bases). The CDR3 consists of 15 residues. Germline loops: CDR1 KGHDR, CDR2 SFDVKD. Trimming took off 5 bases at V and 7 bases at J, with 17 bases between the two ends. The chain's CDR3 is CATSARAGQGNEQFF. The CDR3 DNA follows: TGTGCCACCAGTGCAAGGGCAGGGCAAGGGAATGAGCAGTTCTTC.